The present entry profiles one T cell receptor (beta chain) with its context. Its specificity is not known. This sample is drawn from a study of T cell repertoires in cytomegalovirus infection. Study details: Selection of CMV epitopes for the study included recently identified HLA-C-restricted and well-studied HLA-B-restricted ones. Study outcomes and limitations: Cumulative public TCR beta family frequency identified CMV carriers with the relevant HLA.

TCRdb redid the calling of the reads with MiXCR, one entry per CDR3 protein. The sample carries roughly 500,000 distinct CDR3 sequences, about 42% recorded once. The germline V and J ends were trimmed by 5 bases and 3 bases, with 3 bases remaining between them. Germline loops: CDR1 MNHEY, CDR2 SVGEGT. The CDR3 covers 11 residues. Here the sequenced sample was cultured PBMCs, taken from culture after CMV antigen stimulation. The chain combines TRBV6-2 or TRBV6-3 with TRBJ2-3; unclear D gene. This TCR came from a human donor in good health (CMV status not recorded). Some clones in this sample may be carry-over from other donors' samples. The CDR3 region has the DNA TGTGCCAGCAGTATTACAGATACGCAGTATTTT. This sequence encodes CASSITDTQYF.